Sequencing of this TCR beta chain was carried out in a study of cytomegalovirus exposure and HLA in healthy donors. This clone has only one observation. What it binds is unknown. There are 17 residues in the CDR3. V lost 5 bases and J lost 2; bases outside the gene matches: 10. CDR1 and CDR2 (germline): SGHTA, FQGTGA. Study observations and caveats: A list of about 160 TCR beta chains associated with cytomegalovirus was given. Apparent HLA restriction characterized most CMV-associated TCR beta chains in a later analysis.

Whereas donors were nominally healthy upon sampling, unrecorded immune exposures were probable. Both 60 Vbeta primers and 13 Jbeta primers went into the PCR. Here immunoSEQ multiplex PCR was the method, and the copy in TCRdb shows in-frame clones only, minus some. The sample holds some 150,000 clones, 65% to 80% seen once. The sequenced sample was PBMCs. The source of this sequence is a man aged 35 to 55 in good health and CMV-seronegative. This chain connects TRBV7-3 to TRBJ2-5, with 11 bases fitting TRBD2. CDR3 in amino acids: CASSPTGLAGGQETQYF. CDR3 coding DNA: TGTGCCAGCAGCCCTACCGGTTTAGCGGGGGGGCAAGAGACCCAGTACTTC.